This T cell receptor (beta chain) was captured by sequencing in a study of blood T cell repertoires in COVID-19. Study summary: Collection of acute and convalescent COVID-19 samples took place in the United States, Italy and Spain. The cDNA or gDNA used as material had been derived from T cells, B-cell-depleted T cells, or PBMCs.

In the study's own analysis: Researchers report that nucleated cell counts were estimated from reference gene primer amplification. Sequenced by immunoSEQ multiplex PCR; TCRdb stores in-frame clones only, minus some. V and J calls and clone size are given by that table; D and trimming were obtained from the DNA. This sample has 65,000 to 90,000 clones, with roughly 86% found just once. The CDR3 spans 13 residues. The V end lost 2 bases, the J end lost 8 bases, and 11 bases lay between the germline ends. Germline CDR1 SGDLS, CDR2 YYNGEE. This chain joins TRBV9 and TRBJ1-5; possibly TRBD1 for D (5 bases). The origin of this receptor is a man in his sixties with acute or convalescent COVID-19. Sequenced: peripheral blood. CDR3 DNA: TGTGCCAGCAGCGTCAGGGTTGGCGAGCCCCAGCATTTT. It is translated as CASSVRVGEPQHF.